The T cell receptor (beta chain) under discussion was sequenced for a study of T cells in Graves' hyperthyroidism and ophthalmopathy. Turning to the study itself: Blood from the periphery was taken at initial diagnosis, before any treatment.

Amplified regions were TCR beta CDR3 sequences from RNA transcripts. Researchers ran a first-round RT-PCR on the TCR CDR3 using the HTBI primer set. One entry per CDR3 protein, called by TCRdb with MiXCR from the multiplex PCR reads. The sample shows over 350,000 distinct CDR3 sequences, about 18% of them seen only once. Exclusions: uncontrolled infection, other autoimmune disease, pregnancy, lactation. This clonotype appeared many times. Its cognate antigen is unknown. The germline V and J ends were trimmed by 3 bases and 2 bases, with 11 bases remaining between them. CDR1 MNHEY and CDR2 SMNVEV come from the germline V gene (reference sequence). The CDR3 has 14 residues. Study conclusions and caveats: Model predictions of ophthalmopathy came a median about 6.3 months before onset. Classification by a 13 V-J model distinguished ophthalmopathy from stable hyperthyroidism.

The V gene is TRBV27, the J gene TRBJ2-7; D tentatively reads TRBD1 or TRBD2 (5 bases each). The sequence was collected from a man aged 18-30 years with Graves' ophthalmopathy. Sequenced: blood. Written as DNA, the CDR3 is TGTGCCAGCAGTTTCTACATGGGGGCCTACGAGCAGTACTTC. This translates into CASSFYMGAYEQYF.